The T cell receptor (beta chain) described here comes from a study of control samples from healthy donors and cancer patients. The CDR3 has 14 amino acids. Germline V gene sequence: CDR1 SGHTA, CDR2 FQGNSA. V was pared by 3 bases and J by 7 bases, with 13 bases between. TCRdb's table, derived via immunoSEQ multiplex PCR, lists solely in-frame clones and lacks some. Of 120,000 or so clones listed, around nine tenths are singletons. The chain employs TRBV7-2 and TRBJ2-4; maybe TRBD1 (5 bases). The sequencing input was blood. This clonotype was sampled from a man younger than 40 in good health. The CDR3 here is CASSFLVSGNIQYF. The CDR3 DNA is TGTGCCAGCAGCTTTCTTGTGTCAGGGAACATTCAGTACTTC.